These 2 T cell receptor beta chains originate from one sample sequenced in a study of T-cell reconstitution after alpha-beta-depleted transplantation in children. Unique molecular identifiers were used to barcode this TCRbeta library. TCRdb re-analysed the PCR reads in MiXCR, keeping a single row per CDR3 protein. The sample carries hundreds of thousands of distinct CDR3 sequences, over 9% recorded once. The specimen comprised PBMCs, sampled before TCRalphabeta/CD19-depleted stem cell transplant. Receptors were obtained from a boy younger than two with acute myeloid leukemia, due to receive a stem cell transplant.

This clonotype was found many times. CDR3 amino acids: CASSLGLAGVDEQFF. CDR3 coding DNA: TGCGCCAGCAGCTTGGGACTAGCGGGAGTTGACGAGCAGTTCTTC. The J gene is TRBJ2-1, the V gene TRBV5-1; 12 bases are shared with TRBD2. V gave up 0 bases and J gave up 10 bases; unmatched junction bases: 5. Germline V gene lookup returns CDR1 SGHRS and CDR2 YFSETQ. The CDR3 is 15 amino acids.

The table lists this clonotype with a few counts. This chain links TRBV21-1 with TRBJ2-3; TRBD1 is the table's D call and was not checked against the DNA. TRBV21-1 is deemed a pseudogene. The CDR3 length is 13 residues. As DNA, the CDR3 is TGTGCCAGCGTGGGGGGGGCGACAGATACGCAGTATTTT. Amino acid sequence: CASVGGATDTQYF.